The 5 T cell receptor beta chains reported below all come from one sample, sequenced in a study of blood T cell repertoires in COVID-19. TCRdb keeps only in-frame clones here, not all; method: immunoSEQ multiplex PCR. The sample carries some 250,000 clones, roughly 85% recorded once. Sequenced: PBMCs or T cells enriched from blood (not recorded which). Receptors originate from a woman aged 45-60 years who had recovered from COVID-19.

This clone was seen only once. The V gene is TRBV19, the J gene TRBJ2-4; D is possibly TRBD1 (6 bases). The length of the CDR3 is 14 residues. Trimming cost V 3 bases and J 4 bases, with 10 bases left between them. Germline CDR1 and CDR2: LNHDA and SQIVND (reference sequence). CDR3 bases: TGTGCCAGTAGTATGCCAGGGGAGAAAAACATTCAGTACTTC. It specifies CASSMPGEKNIQYF.

The rearrangement links TRBV19 to TRBJ2-1; D call uncertain. Per germline, CDR1 LNHDA and CDR2 SQIVND (reference sequence). The CDR3 loop spans 14 amino acids. Trimming left V 0 bases short and J 4 bases short, with 7 bases between. CDR3 nucleotides: TGTGCCAGTAGTATAGATCTCGGGTACAATGAGCAGTTCTTC. The encoded protein is CASSIDLGYNEQFF.

The gene calls are TRBV5-4 and TRBJ2-2; TRBD2 matches 9 bases. Germline V gene data show CDR1 as SGHNT and CDR2 as YYREEE (reference sequence). Trimming took 0 bases from V and 5 from J; bases not matched to a gene: 2. This CDR3 has 15 residues. CDR3 nucleotides: TGTGCCAGCAGCTTGGGCGGGAGGGGGACCGGGGAGCTGTTTTTT. As protein: CASSLGGRGTGELFF. The complete variable domain, with remaining parts taken from reference TRBV5-4 and TRBJ2-2, reads ETGVTQSPTHLIKTRGQQVTLRCSSQSGHNTVSWYQQALGQGPQFIFQYYREEENGRGNFPPRFSGLQFPNYSSELNVNALELDDSALYLCASSLGGRGTGELFFGEGSRLTVL.

The chain links TRBV7-2 to TRBJ2-4; a possible D gene is TRBD1 (5 bases). The CDR3 runs 15 residues. Germline V gene lookup returns CDR1 SGHTA and CDR2 FQGNSA. V was shortened by 5 bases and J by 3 bases, with 14 bases between the two germline ends. The CDR3 nucleotides read TGTGCCAGCAGCCAAACAGGTCCCCTCAAAAACATTCAGTACTTC. It yields the protein CASSQTGPLKNIQYF.

The count of this clone is one. J is TRBJ2-2 and V is TRBV19; the D is unclear. The germline V and J ends were trimmed by 0 bases and 5 bases, with 4 bases remaining between them. CDR3 length equals 13 residues. The germline V gene has CDR1 LNHDA and CDR2 SQIVND (reference sequence). The CDR3 protein is CASSIDLTGELFF. The CDR3 DNA reads as TGTGCCAGTAGTATAGATCTGACCGGGGAGCTGTTTTTT.